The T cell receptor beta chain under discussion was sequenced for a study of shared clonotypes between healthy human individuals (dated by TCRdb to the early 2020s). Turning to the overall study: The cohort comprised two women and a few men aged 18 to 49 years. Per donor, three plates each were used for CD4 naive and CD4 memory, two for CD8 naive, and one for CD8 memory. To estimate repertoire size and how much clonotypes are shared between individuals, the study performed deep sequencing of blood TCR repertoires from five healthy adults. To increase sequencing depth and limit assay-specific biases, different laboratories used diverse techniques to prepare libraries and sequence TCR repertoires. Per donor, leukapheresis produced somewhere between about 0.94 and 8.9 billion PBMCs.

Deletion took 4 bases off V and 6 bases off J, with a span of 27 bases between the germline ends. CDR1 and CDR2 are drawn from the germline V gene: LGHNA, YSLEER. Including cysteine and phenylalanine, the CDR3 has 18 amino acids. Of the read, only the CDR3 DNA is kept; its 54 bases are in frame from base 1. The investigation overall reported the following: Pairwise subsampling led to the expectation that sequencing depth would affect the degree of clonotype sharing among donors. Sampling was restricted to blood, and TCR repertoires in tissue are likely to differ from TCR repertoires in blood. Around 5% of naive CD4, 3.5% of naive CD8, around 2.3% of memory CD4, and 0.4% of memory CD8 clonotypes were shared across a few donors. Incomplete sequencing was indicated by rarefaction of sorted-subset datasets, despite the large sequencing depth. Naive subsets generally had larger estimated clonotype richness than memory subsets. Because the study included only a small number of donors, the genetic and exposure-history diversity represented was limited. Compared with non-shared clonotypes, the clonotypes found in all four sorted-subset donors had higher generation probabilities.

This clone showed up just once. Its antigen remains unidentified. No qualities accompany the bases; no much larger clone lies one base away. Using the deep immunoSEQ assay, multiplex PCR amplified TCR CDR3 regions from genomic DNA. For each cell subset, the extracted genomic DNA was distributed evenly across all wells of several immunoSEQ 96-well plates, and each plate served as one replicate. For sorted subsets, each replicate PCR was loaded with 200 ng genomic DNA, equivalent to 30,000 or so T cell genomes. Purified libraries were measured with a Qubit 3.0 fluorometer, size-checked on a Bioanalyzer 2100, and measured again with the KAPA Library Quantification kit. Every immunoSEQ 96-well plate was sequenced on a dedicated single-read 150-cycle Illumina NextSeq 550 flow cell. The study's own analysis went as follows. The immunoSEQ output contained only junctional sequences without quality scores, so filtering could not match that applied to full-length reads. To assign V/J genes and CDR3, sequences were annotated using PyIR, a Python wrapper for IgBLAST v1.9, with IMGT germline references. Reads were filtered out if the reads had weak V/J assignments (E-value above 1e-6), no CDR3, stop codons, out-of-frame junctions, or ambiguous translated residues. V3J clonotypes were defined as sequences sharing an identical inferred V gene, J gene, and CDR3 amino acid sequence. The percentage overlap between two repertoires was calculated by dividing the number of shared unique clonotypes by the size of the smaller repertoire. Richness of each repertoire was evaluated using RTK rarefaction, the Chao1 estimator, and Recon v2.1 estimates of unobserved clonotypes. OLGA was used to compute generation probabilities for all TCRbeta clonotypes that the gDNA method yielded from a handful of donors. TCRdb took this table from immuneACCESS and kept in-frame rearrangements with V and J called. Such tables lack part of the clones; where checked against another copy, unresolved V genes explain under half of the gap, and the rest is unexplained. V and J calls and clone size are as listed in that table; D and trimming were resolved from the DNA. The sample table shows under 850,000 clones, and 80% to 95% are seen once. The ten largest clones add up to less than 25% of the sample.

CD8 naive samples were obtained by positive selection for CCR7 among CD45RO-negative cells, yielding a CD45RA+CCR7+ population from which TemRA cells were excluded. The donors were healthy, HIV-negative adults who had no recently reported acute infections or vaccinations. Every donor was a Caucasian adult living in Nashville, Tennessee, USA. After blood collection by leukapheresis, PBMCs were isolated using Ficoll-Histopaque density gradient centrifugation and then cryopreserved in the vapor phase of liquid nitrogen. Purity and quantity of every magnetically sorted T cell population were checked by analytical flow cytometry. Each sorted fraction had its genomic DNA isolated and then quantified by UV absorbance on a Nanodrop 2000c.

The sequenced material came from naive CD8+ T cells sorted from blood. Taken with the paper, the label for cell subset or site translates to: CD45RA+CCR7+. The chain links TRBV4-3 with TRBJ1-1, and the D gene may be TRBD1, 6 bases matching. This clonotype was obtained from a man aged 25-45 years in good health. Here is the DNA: TGCGCCAGCAGCCGATCCATCTCCTCGACAGGCCCCGGGTCTGAAGCTTTCTTT. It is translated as CASSRSISSTGPGSEAFF.